This paragraph covers one T cell receptor (beta chain) sequence. The antigen remains unidentified. The data derive from a study of radiotherapy plus CTLA-4 blockade in lung cancer. Study-level background: Objective responses were seen in around a sixth of patients, disease control in over 25%. Study-level results: Reports identified early blood T cell clone dynamics, with interferon-beta, as the best response predictor. Blood TCR clones of tumor origin expanded after radiotherapy plus ipilimumab.

Assay: immunoSEQ multiplex PCR; the TCRdb copy retains only in-frame clones and omits some. Seen here are 56,000 or so clones, 65% to 85% observed once, and the top ten hold 2.5% to 4%. CDR3 size: 14 residues. Germline CDR1 MNHEY, CDR2 SVGAGI. J gave up 7 bases and V 6 bases, and 4 bases lay outside the gene matches. Focal radiation and CTLA-4 blockade (ipilimumab) were tested in chemo-refractory metastatic non-small-cell lung cancer patients. The chain recombines TRBV6-5 with TRBJ1-6; 9 positions match TRBD1. Sample: peripheral blood, taken from a patient treated with radiotherapy plus ipilimumab. The sequence was obtained from a human donor with non-small cell lung cancer who had a partial response to radiotherapy plus ipilimumab. CDR3 DNA sequence: TGTGCCAGCAGGGGGACAGGGCTCAATTCACCCCTCCACTTT. The encoded protein is CASRGTGLNSPLHF.